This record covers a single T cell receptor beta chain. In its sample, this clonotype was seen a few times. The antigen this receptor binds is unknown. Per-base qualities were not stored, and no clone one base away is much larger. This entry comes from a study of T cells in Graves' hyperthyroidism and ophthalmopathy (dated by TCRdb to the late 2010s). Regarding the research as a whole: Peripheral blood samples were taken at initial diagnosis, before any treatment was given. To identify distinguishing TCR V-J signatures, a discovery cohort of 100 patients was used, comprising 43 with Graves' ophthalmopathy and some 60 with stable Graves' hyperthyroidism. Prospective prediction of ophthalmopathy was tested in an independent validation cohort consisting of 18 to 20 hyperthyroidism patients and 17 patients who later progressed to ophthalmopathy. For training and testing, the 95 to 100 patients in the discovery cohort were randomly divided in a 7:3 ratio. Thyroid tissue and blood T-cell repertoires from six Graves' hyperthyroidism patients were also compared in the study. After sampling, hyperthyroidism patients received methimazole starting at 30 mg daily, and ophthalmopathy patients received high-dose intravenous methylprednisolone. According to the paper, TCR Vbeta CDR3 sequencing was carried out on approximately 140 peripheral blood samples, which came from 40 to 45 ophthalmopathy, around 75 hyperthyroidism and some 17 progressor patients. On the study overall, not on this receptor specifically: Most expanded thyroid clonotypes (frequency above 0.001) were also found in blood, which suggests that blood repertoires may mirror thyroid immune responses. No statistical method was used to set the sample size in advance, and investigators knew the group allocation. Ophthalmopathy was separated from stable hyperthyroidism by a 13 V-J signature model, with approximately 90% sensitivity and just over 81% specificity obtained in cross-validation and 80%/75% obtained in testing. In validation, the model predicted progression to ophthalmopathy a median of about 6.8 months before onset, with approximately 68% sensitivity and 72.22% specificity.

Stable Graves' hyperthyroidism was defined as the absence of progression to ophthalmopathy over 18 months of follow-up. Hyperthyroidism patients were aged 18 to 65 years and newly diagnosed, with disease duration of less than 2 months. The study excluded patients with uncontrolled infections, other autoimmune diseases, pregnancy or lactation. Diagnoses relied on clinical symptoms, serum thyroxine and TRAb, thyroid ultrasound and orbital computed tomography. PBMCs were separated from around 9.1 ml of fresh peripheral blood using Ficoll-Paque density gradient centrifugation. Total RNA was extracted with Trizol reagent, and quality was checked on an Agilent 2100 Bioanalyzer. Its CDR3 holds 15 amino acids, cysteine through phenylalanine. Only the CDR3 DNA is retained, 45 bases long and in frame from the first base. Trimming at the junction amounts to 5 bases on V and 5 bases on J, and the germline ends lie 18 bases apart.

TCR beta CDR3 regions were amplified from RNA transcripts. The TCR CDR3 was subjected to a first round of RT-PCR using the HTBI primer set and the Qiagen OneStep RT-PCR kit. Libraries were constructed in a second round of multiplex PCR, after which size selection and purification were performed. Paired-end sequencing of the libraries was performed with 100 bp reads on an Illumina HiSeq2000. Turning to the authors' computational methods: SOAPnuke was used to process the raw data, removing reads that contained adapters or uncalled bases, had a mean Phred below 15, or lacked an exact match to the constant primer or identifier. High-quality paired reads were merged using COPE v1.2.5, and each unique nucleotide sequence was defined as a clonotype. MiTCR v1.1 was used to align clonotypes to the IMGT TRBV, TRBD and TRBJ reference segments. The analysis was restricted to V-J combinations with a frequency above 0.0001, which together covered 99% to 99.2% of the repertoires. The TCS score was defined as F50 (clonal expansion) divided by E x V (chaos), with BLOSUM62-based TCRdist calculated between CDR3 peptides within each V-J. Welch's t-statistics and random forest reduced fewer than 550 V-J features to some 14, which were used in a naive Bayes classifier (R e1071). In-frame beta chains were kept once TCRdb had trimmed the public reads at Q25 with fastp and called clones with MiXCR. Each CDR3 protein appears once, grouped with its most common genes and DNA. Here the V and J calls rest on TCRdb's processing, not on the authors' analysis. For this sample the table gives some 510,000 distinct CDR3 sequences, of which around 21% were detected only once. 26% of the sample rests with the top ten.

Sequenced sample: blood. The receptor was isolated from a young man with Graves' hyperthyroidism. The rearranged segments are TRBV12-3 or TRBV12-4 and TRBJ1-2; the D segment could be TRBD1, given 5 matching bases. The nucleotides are TGTGCCAGCAGTCCCTCGTTCCCCCAGGGTTATGGCTACACCTTC. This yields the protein CASSPSFPQGYGYTF.